A single sample is the source of the 30 T cell receptor beta chains below, sequenced in a study of blood T cell repertoires in COVID-19. The data were produced by immunoSEQ multiplex PCR, yet TCRdb's version contains in-frame clones alone and is incomplete. The sample lists around 100,000 clones; approximately 88% were seen once. The sequenced sample was peripheral blood. The receptors come from a man aged 55 to 69 with COVID-19, enrolled during active disease.

The V and J genes are TRBV11-2 and TRBJ1-5, with D perhaps matching TRBD1 (5 bases). V dropped 9 bases and J dropped 0 bases, with 15 bases sitting between them. The CDR3 sequence is 15 residues long. Per germline, CDR1 SGHAT and CDR2 FQNNGV. This chain's CDR3 is CASTLGGDSNQPQHF. The CDR3 nucleotides read TGTGCCAGTACCCTCGGGGGGGATAGCAATCAGCCCCAGCATTTT. Based on the CDR3 plus reference TRBV11-2 and TRBJ1-5, the full variable domain is EAGVAQSPRYKIIEKRQSVAFWCNPISGHATLYWYQQILGQGPKLLIQFQNNGVVDDSQLPKDRFSAERLKGVDSTLKIQPAKLEDSAVYLCASTLGGDSNQPQHFGDGTRLSIL.

The rearrangement uses TRBV30 and TRBJ1-5; D is possibly TRBD1 (5 bases). Trimming shortened V by 1 base and J by 3 bases, and 13 bases separated the two germline ends. The CDR3 runs to 15 residues. CDR1 is GTSNPN and CDR2 is SVGIG in the germline V gene (reference sequence). CDR3 region: CAWSAGHLPNQPQHF. The CDR3 DNA reads TGTGCCTGGAGTGCAGGACATCTCCCCAATCAGCCCCAGCATTTT.

This rearrangement joins TRBV2 to TRBJ2-7, with D perhaps TRBD2 (5 bases). The CDR3 length is 14 residues. The V gene lost 6 bases and the J gene lost 5 bases, with 17 bases spanning the gap. The V gene's germline CDR1 is SNHLY and CDR2 FYNNEI. CDR3 region: CASSAGQRADEQYF. Written as DNA, the CDR3 is TGTGCCAGCAGCGCGGGCCAAAGGGCCGACGAGCAGTACTTC. The full variable domain, in which reference TRBV2 and TRBJ2-7 provide the parts outside the CDR3, is EPEVTQTPSHQVTQMGQEVILRCVPISNHLYFYWYRQILGQKVEFLVSFYNNEISEKSEIFDDQFSVERPDGSNFTLKIRSTKLEDSAMYFCASSAGQRADEQYFGPGTRLTVT.

V and J are TRBV7-2 and TRBJ1-2; the D is unclear. The V gene's germline CDR1 is SGHTA and CDR2 FQGNSA. V gave up 2 bases and J gave up 3 bases, with 10 bases separating them. This CDR3 has 14 amino acids. The CDR3 DNA sequence: TGTGCCAGCAGCTTATCACGGCGGTACTATGGCTACACCTTC. Its translation is CASSLSRRYYGYTF. Full variable domain (rest looked up from reference TRBV7-2 and TRBJ1-2): GAGVSQSPSNKVTEKGKDVELRCDPISGHTALYWYRQSLGQGLEFLIYFQGNSAPDKSGLPSDRFSAERTGGSVSTLTIQRTQQEDSAVYLCASSLSRRYYGYTFGSGTRLTVV.

The CDR3 region has the DNA TGTGCCAGCATCCTCGGGACAGCCAGCGGTGAGGCTTTCTTT. This encodes CASILGTASGEAFF. The chain combines TRBV2 with TRBJ1-1, with 7 bases matching TRBD1. In germline, CDR1 is SNHLY, CDR2 FYNNEI. The CDR3 length is 14 residues. V lost 7 bases and J lost 11; bases outside the gene matches: 16.

This chain links TRBV28 with TRBJ1-4; D is perhaps TRBD1 (5 bases). CDR3 length: 15 residues. V gave up 6 bases and J gave up 5 bases, with 16 bases separating them. Germline V gene data show CDR1 as MDHEN and CDR2 as SYDVKM. CDR3 sequence reads: CASRRPGLSNEKLFF. The CDR3 nucleotides read TGTGCCAGCAGGCGACCGGGACTCTCCAATGAAAAACTGTTTTTT.

This clone has a single count. The genes are TRBV6-7 and TRBJ1-5; no firm D call. TRBV6-7 is flagged as an ORF with uncertain function. The CDR3 is made up of 16 amino acids. V dropped 7 bases and J dropped 5 bases, with 21 bases sitting between them. CDR3 nucleotide sequence: TGTGCCAGCAACTCTCGAGGGCCCCGAAGCTATCAGCCCCAGCATTTT. Translated: CASNSRGPRSYQPQHF.

J is TRBJ2-3 and V is TRBV7-9; a weak D match, TRBD2 (6 bases). Germline-derived CDR1 and CDR2 are SEHNR and FQNEAQ (reference sequence). The CDR3 consists of 17 residues. V was trimmed by 5 bases and J by 6 bases, leaving 24 bases between them. In DNA, the CDR3 is TGTGCCAGCAGCCCGTACCGAAACCGGGACTTGGAGGATACGCAGTATTTT. Translating gives CASSPYRNRDLEDTQYF.

This chain links TRBV19 with TRBJ1-1, with 8 bases that match TRBD1. The CDR3 extends over 16 amino acids. Germline V CDR1 and CDR2: LNHDA, SQIVND (reference sequence). J was trimmed by 1 base and V by 5 bases; bases with no gene match: 9. The CDR3 loop is CASSPDRGVTNTEAFF. Written as DNA, the CDR3 is TGTGCCAGTAGTCCAGACAGGGGAGTTACGAACACTGAAGCTTTCTTT.

This chain links TRBV3-1 (or the pseudogene TRBV3-2) with TRBJ1-5; 10 bases agree with TRBD1. CDR1 and CDR2 (germline): LGHDT, YNNKEL (reference sequence). The CDR3 consists of 17 residues. V dropped 1 base and J dropped 7; count of bases not matched to a gene: 10. CDR3 nucleotides: TGTGCCAGCAGCCAAGGTGACAGACAGGGGGCAGGGCAGCCCCAGCATTTT. This sequence encodes CASSQGDRQGAGQPQHF.

This rearrangement joins TRBV6-5 to TRBJ1-4; D call uncertain. The CDR3 is 14 residues long. CDR1 MNHEY and CDR2 SVGAGI come from the germline V gene. The V gene lost 4 bases and the J gene lost 0 bases, with 6 bases spanning the gap. Here the CDR3 DNA reads TGTGCCAGCAGTTCTAGCGCAACTAATGAAAAACTGTTTTTT. Translating it yields CASSSSATNEKLFF.

V is TRBV4-2 and J is TRBJ1-3; D is uncertain. The germline V and J ends were trimmed by 0 bases and 0 bases, with 12 bases remaining between them. The CDR3 is 17 residues long. Germline V lookup: CDR1 LGHNA, CDR2 YNFKEQ. CDR3 loop: CASSQDPSRVSGNTIYF. CDR3 DNA sequence: TGTGCCAGCAGCCAAGATCCCTCTCGCGTCTCTGGAAACACCATATATTTT.

The CDR3 coding sequence is TGTGCCAGCAGTTTGGGAGGGGGACAGCCCCAGCATTTT. It yields the protein CASSLGGGQPQHF. The chain combines TRBV27 with TRBJ1-5, with D possibly being TRBD1 (6 bases). There are 13 residues in the CDR3. Deletions cut 3 bases from V and 7 bases from J, with 10 bases between. Germline lookup yields CDR1 MNHEY and CDR2 SMNVEV (reference sequence).

This clone showed up just a few times. The gene calls are TRBV7-9 and TRBJ1-4; TRBD1 might be the D (6 bases). V lost 4 bases, J lost 4 bases, and 13 bases lay in between. This CDR3 comprises 15 residues. The germline CDR1 and CDR2 sequences are SEHNR and FQNEAQ (reference sequence). The CDR3 loop is CASSSLDSYNEKLFF. The DNA for the CDR3 is TGTGCCAGCAGCTCCCTGGACAGCTATAATGAAAAACTGTTTTTT. Using reference TRBV7-9 and TRBJ1-4 for the parts outside the CDR3, the full variable domain is DTGVSQNPRHKITKRGQNVTFRCDPISEHNRLYWYRQTLGQGPEFLTYFQNEAQLEKSRLLSDRFSAERPKGSFSTLEIQRTEQGDSAMYLCASSSLDSYNEKLFFGSGTQLSVL.

The chain recombines TRBV24-1 with TRBJ2-5; D possibly corresponds to TRBD2 (5 bases). V was clipped by 3 bases and J by 2 bases, with 9 bases between them. This CDR3 spans 14 amino acids. Germline V gene data show CDR1 as KGHDR and CDR2 as SFDVKD. The CDR3 reads CATSDPRVQETQYF. The CDR3 region has the DNA TGTGCCACCAGTGATCCGAGGGTGCAAGAGACCCAGTACTTC.

The chain joins TRBV12-5 to TRBJ1-4; tentative D call: TRBD1 (5 bases). CDR3 size: 13 residues. Trimming removed 6 bases at V and 7 bases at J, with 12 bases between. Looked up from germline, CDR1 is LGHNT and CDR2 is FRNRAP. As DNA, the CDR3 is TGTGCTAGTGGGATAGGGGAATCTGAAAAACTGTTTTTT. The encoded protein is CASGIGESEKLFF.

The chain recombines TRBV7-8 with TRBJ1-2; D possibly corresponds to TRBD1 (6 bases). CDR3 length: 13 amino acids. V lost 0 bases, J lost 4 bases, and 6 bases lay in between. Germline V gene lookup returns CDR1 SGHVS and CDR2 FQNEAQ. The DNA for the CDR3 is TGTGCCAGCAGCTTAGCAGGGGGCTATGGCTACACCTTC. Protein product: CASSLAGGYGYTF.

V usage is TRBV18 and J usage is TRBJ2-7, with TRBD2 as a possible D gene (7 bases). The CDR3 is made up of 16 amino acids. Per the germline V gene, CDR1 is KGHSH and CDR2 is LQKENI. With 3 bases removed from V and 2 bases from J, the gap between germline ends came to 17 bases. The CDR3 DNA reads as TGTGCCAGCTCACCCGGGGGCGGGGCGGGAGCCTACGAGCAGTACTTC. Its translation: CASSPGGGAGAYEQYF.

The chain joins TRBV4-1 to TRBJ1-2; TRBD1 matches at 7 bases. Losses at the gene ends were 1 base for V and 6 bases for J; bases not matched to a gene: 8. This CDR3 contains 15 residues. CDR1 is MGHRA, CDR2 YSYEKL, per germline. The CDR3 spells CASSQVAYRGNGYTF. The CDR3 coding sequence is TGCGCCAGCAGCCAAGTGGCTTACAGGGGTAATGGCTACACCTTC.

The V and J genes are TRBV18 and TRBJ2-3; 8 nucleotides agree with TRBD2. CDR1 and CDR2 from the germline V gene are KGHSH and LQKENI. This CDR3 has 15 residues. V shed 2 bases, J shed 5 bases, and the junction held 6 bases outside the gene matches. Here the CDR3 DNA reads TGTGCCAGCTCACCATCGGGAGGGCCCGGAGATACGCAGTATTTT. As protein: CASSPSGGPGDTQYF.

This chain links TRBV25-1 with TRBJ1-3; D is ambiguous. Per germline, CDR1 MGHDK and CDR2 SYGVNS. The CDR3 runs to 16 residues. V was cut by 1 base and J by 2 bases, with 12 bases left in between. CDR3: CASSESSGGTGNTIYF. CDR3 sequence (DNA): TGTGCCAGCAGTGAATCCTCCGGAGGCACTGGAAACACCATATATTTT.

This clone turned up a few times. V gene TRBV19 combines with J gene TRBJ2-7; 12 bases line up with TRBD2. V shed 8 bases, J shed 4 bases, and the junction held 12 bases outside the gene matches. The CDR3 is 16 residues long. Germline V gene data show CDR1 as LNHDA and CDR2 as SQIVND (reference sequence). CDR3 nucleotides: TGTGCCAGTGCCCCGGATGGACTAGCGGGAAGATACGAGCAGTACTTC. Translated, it gives CASAPDGLAGRYEQYF. Full variable domain (remainder filled in from reference TRBV19 and TRBJ2-7): DGGITQSPKYLFRKEGQNVTLSCEQNLNHDAMYWYRQDPGQGLRLIYYSQIVNDFQKGDIAEGYSVSREKKESFPLTVTSAQKNPTAFYLCASAPDGLAGRYEQYFGPGTRLTVT.

V gene TRBV12-5 combines with J gene TRBJ1-1; perhaps TRBD1 as D (5 bases). Germline V lookup: CDR1 LGHNT, CDR2 FRNRAP. This CDR3 spans 17 amino acids. The germline V and J ends were trimmed by 8 bases and 1 base, with 23 bases remaining between them. The DNA of the CDR3 is TGTGCTAGTCGGGCCGGCCTCTTCGGAGGGACGAACACTGAAGCTTTCTTT. It is translated as CASRAGLFGGTNTEAFF.

This clone was detected a few times. V usage is TRBV7-6 and J usage is TRBJ2-5; D is undetermined. V lost 1 base, J lost 5 bases, and 17 bases lay in between. The CDR3 consists of 16 residues. Germline values: CDR1 SGHVS, CDR2 FNYEAQ. The DNA for the CDR3 is TGTGCCAGCAGCTTAGAGGCAGGATATTCCCCCGAGACCCAGTACTTC. It encodes CASSLEAGYSPETQYF.

The V gene is TRBV28, the J gene TRBJ1-1; D may be TRBD1 (6 bases). The CDR3 is made up of 15 amino acids. Per the germline V gene, CDR1 is MDHEN and CDR2 is SYDVKM. V lost 5 bases and J lost 1, with 14 bases in between. CDR3 amino acids: CASSPNRAWNTEAFF. The CDR3 DNA reads TGTGCCAGCAGTCCGAACAGGGCCTGGAACACTGAAGCTTTCTTT.

The rearrangement joins TRBV4-1 to TRBJ1-2; a weak D match, TRBD1 (6 bases). Trimming removed 4 bases at V and 5 bases at J, with 14 bases between. This CDR3 is 14 amino acids long. Germline lookup yields CDR1 MGHRA and CDR2 YSYEKL. The CDR3 is CASSPRQALYGYTF. The CDR3 DNA reads TGCGCCAGCAGCCCCCGACAGGCGCTTTATGGCTACACCTTC.

The chain couples TRBV30 to TRBJ2-5; TRBD1 is a possible D gene (6 bases). The V gene's germline CDR1 is GTSNPN and CDR2 SVGIG (reference sequence). Trimming took off 0 bases at V and 4 bases at J, with 12 bases between the two ends. The CDR3 runs to 14 residues. The CDR3 spells CAWSVKQDRETQYF. The CDR3 DNA reads TGTGCCTGGAGTGTAAAACAGGACAGAGAGACCCAGTACTTC.

The rearrangement joins TRBV24-1 to TRBJ2-2; TRBD2 matches at 9 bases. The J segment lost 3 bases and the V segment lost 5 bases, leaving 6 bases of the junction unmatched. Germline V gene data show CDR1 as KGHDR and CDR2 as SFDVKD. CDR3 size: 16 residues. The chain's CDR3 is CATSVRLAEHTGELFF. CDR3 bases: TGTGCCACCAGTGTGCGACTAGCGGAACACACCGGGGAGCTGTTTTTT.

A single count supports this clone. This chain joins TRBV19 and TRBJ2-2; 7 nucleotides align to TRBD2. This CDR3 is 17 amino acids long. Germline V gene data show CDR1 as LNHDA and CDR2 as SQIVND (reference sequence). J gave up 3 bases and V 1 base, and 8 bases lay outside the gene matches. Here the CDR3 reads CASSIVASGDYTGELFF. The CDR3 region has the DNA TGTGCCAGTAGTATAGTTGCTAGCGGAGATTACACCGGGGAGCTGTTTTTT.

V is TRBV5-1 and J is TRBJ2-3, with TRBD1 identical over 11 bases. The V gene's germline CDR1 is SGHRS and CDR2 YFSETQ. CDR3 length: 14 residues. The ends lost 5 bases at V and 4 bases at J; junction bases unmatched: 3. Written as DNA, the CDR3 is TGCGCCAGCAGTCTGGGACAGGGGGCAGATACGCAGTATTTT. As protein: CASSLGQGADTQYF.